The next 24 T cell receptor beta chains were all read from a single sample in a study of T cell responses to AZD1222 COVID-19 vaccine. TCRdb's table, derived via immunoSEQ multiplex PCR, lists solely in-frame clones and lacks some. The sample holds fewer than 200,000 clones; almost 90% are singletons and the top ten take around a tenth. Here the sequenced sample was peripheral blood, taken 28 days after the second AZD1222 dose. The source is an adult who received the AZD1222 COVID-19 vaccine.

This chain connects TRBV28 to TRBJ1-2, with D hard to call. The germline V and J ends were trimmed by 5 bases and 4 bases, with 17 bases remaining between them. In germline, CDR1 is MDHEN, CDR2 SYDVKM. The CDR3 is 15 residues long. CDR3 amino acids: CASSPHAASFYGYTF. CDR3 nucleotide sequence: TGTGCCAGCAGTCCCCACGCGGCCTCATTCTATGGCTACACCTTC.

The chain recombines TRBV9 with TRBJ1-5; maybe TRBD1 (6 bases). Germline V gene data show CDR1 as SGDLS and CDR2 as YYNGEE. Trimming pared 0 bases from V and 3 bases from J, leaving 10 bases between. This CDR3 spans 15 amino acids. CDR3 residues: CASSVGGQVNQPQHF. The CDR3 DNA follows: TGTGCCAGCAGCGTAGGGGGGCAGGTCAATCAGCCCCAGCATTTT.

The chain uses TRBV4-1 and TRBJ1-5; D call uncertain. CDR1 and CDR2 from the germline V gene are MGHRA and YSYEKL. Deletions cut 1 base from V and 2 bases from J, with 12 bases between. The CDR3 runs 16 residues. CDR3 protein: CASSQGDSRRNQPQHF. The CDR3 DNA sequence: TGCGCCAGCAGCCAAGGAGATTCACGGCGCAATCAGCCCCAGCATTTT.

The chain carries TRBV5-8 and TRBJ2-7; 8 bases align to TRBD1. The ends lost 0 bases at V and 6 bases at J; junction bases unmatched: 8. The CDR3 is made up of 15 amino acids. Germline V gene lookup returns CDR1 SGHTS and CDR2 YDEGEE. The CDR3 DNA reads TGTGCCAGCAGCTTGGCCCGGACAGGGAGGAGCGAGCAGTACTTC. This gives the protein CASSLARTGRSEQYF.

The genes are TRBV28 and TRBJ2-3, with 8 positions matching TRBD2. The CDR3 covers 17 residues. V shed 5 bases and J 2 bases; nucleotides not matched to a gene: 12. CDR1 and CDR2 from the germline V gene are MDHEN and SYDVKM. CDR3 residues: CASSPRSSGHNTDTQYF. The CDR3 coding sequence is TGTGCCAGCAGTCCCAGATCTAGCGGGCATAACACAGATACGCAGTATTTT.

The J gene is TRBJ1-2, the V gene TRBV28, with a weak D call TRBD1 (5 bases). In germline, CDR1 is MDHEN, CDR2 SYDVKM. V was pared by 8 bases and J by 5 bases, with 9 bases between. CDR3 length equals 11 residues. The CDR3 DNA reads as TGTGCCAGCTCGGACATTTATGGCTACACCTTC. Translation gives CASSDIYGYTF.

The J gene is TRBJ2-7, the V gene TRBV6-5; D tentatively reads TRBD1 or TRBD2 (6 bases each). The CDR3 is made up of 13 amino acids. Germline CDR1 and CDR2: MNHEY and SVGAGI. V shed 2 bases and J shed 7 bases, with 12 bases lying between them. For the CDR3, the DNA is TGTGCCAGCAGTTACCAGGGGAGGTGGGAGCAGTACTTC. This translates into CASSYQGRWEQYF.

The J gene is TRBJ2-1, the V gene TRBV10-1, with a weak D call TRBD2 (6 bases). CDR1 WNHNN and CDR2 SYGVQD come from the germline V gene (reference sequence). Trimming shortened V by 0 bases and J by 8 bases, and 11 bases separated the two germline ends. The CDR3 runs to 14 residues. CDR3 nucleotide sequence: TGCGCCAGCAGTGAGTCGCGGGGCATGGATGAGCAGTTCTTC. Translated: CASSESRGMDEQFF.

CDR3 loop: CASSLFSQQWRGYTF. The CDR3 bases are TGTGCCAGCAGCTTGTTTTCACAGCAATGGCGTGGCTACACCTTC. The chain is built from TRBV7-2 and TRBJ1-2; D is unclear. Trimming took 3 bases from V and 7 from J, leaving 18 bases between them. CDR1 SGHTA and CDR2 FQGNSA come from the germline V gene. The length of the CDR3 is 15 residues.

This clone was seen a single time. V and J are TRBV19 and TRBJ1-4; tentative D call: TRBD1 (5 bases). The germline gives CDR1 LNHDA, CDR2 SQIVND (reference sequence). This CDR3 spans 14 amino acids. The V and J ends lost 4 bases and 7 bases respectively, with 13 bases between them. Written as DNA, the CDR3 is TGTGCCAGTAGTAGGGACGTCGGCGGTGAAAAACTGTTTTTT. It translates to CASSRDVGGEKLFF. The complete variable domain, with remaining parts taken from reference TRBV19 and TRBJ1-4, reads DGGITQSPKYLFRKEGQNVTLSCEQNLNHDAMYWYRQDPGQGLRLIYYSQIVNDFQKGDIAEGYSVSREKKESFPLTVTSAQKNPTAFYLCASSRDVGGEKLFFGSGTQLSVL.

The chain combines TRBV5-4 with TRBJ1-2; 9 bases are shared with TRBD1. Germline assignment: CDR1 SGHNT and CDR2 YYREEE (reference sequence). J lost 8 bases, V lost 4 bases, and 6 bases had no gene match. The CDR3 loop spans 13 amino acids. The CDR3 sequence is CASSTDRGGGYTF. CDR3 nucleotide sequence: TGTGCCAGCAGCACGGACAGGGGAGGAGGCTACACCTTC. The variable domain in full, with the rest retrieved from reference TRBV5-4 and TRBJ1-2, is ETGVTQSPTHLIKTRGQQVTLRCSSQSGHNTVSWYQQALGQGPQFIFQYYREEENGRGNFPPRFSGLQFPNYSSELNVNALELDDSALYLCASSTDRGGGYTFGSGTRLTVV.

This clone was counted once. The CDR3 DNA reads TGTGCCAGTAGTATCAATCCCTTGGGGAACACTGAAGCTTTCTTT. Amino acid sequence: CASSINPLGNTEAFF. This rearrangement joins TRBV19 to TRBJ1-1; D not certain. The CDR3 is 15 amino acids. With 3 bases removed from V and 1 base from J, the gap between germline ends came to 12 bases. Germline-derived CDR1 and CDR2 are LNHDA and SQIVND (reference sequence). Variable domain in full (rest from reference TRBV19 and TRBJ1-1): DGGITQSPKYLFRKEGQNVTLSCEQNLNHDAMYWYRQDPGQGLRLIYYSQIVNDFQKGDIAEGYSVSREKKESFPLTVTSAQKNPTAFYLCASSINPLGNTEAFFGQGTRLTVV.

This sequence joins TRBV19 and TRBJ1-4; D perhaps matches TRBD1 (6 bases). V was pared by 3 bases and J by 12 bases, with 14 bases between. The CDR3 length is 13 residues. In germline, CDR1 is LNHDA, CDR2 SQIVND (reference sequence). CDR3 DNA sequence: TGTGCCAGTAGTATCCACAGGGACGAGGAACTGTTTTTT. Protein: CASSIHRDEELFF.

The CDR3 DNA reads TGTGCCAGTAGCCCCGACAGGGGAGAGGCCTACGAGCAGTACTTC. Its translation: CASSPDRGEAYEQYF. The V gene is TRBV19, the J gene TRBJ2-7, with TRBD1 identical over 8 bases. Germline CDR1 is LNHDA and CDR2 is SQIVND (reference sequence). Trimming took 6 bases from V and 2 from J; bases not matched to a gene: 9. This CDR3 has 15 amino acids. Using reference TRBV19 and TRBJ2-7 for the parts outside the CDR3, the full variable domain is DGGITQSPKYLFRKEGQNVTLSCEQNLNHDAMYWYRQDPGQGLRLIYYSQIVNDFQKGDIAEGYSVSREKKESFPLTVTSAQKNPTAFYLCASSPDRGEAYEQYFGPGTRLTVT.

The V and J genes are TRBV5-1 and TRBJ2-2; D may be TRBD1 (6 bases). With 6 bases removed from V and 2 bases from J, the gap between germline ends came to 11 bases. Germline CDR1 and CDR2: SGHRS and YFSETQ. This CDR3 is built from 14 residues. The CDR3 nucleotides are TGCGCCAGCACCGGGACAACTAACACCGGGGAGCTGTTTTTT. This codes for CASTGTTNTGELFF.

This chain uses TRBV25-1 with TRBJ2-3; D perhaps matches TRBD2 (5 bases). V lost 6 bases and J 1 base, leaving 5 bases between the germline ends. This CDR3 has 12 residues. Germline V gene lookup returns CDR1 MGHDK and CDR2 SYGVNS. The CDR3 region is CASRRGTDTQYF. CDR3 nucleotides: TGTGCCAGCAGGCGGGGCACAGATACGCAGTATTTT.

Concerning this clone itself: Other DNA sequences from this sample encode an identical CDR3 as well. This CDR3 reads CSVGQGDQPQHF. The CDR3 nucleotides read TGCAGCGTCGGACAGGGGGATCAGCCCCAGCATTTT. The chain is built from TRBV29-1 and TRBJ1-5, with 10 bases fitting TRBD1. V lost 6 bases and J lost 5; bases outside the gene matches: 1. This CDR3 contains 12 residues. Germline V gene sequence: CDR1 SQVTM, CDR2 ANQGSEA.

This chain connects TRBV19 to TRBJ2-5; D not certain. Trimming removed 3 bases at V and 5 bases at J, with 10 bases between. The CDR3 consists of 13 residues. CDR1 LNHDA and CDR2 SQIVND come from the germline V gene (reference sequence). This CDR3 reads CASSINGWETQYF. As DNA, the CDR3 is TGTGCCAGTAGTATCAACGGTTGGGAGACCCAGTACTTC.

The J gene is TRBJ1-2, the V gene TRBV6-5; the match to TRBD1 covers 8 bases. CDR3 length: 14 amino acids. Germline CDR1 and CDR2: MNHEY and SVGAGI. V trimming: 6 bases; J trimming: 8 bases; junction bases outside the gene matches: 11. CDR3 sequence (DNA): TGTGCCAGCAGGGTTCCGGGACAGGATAACGGCTACACCTTC. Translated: CASRVPGQDNGYTF.

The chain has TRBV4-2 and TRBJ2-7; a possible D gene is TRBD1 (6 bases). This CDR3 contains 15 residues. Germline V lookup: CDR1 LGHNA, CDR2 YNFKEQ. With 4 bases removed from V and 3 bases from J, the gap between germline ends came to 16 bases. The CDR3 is CASSRTVQVNYEQYF. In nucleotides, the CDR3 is TGTGCCAGCAGCCGGACAGTTCAAGTCAACTACGAGCAGTACTTC.

The CDR3 DNA follows: TGTGCCAGCAGTTATAAGGGGACGACCGGGGAGCTGTTTTTT. It is translated as CASSYKGTTGELFF. The chain carries TRBV27 and TRBJ2-2, with D possibly called TRBD1 or TRBD2 (5 bases each). The CDR3 length is 14 residues. V was trimmed by 4 bases and J by 5 bases, leaving 11 bases between them. Germline V gene lookup returns CDR1 MNHEY and CDR2 SMNVEV (reference sequence).

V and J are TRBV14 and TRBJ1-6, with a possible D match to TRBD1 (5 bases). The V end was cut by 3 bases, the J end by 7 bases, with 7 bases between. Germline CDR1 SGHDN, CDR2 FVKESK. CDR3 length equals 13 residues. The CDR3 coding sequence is TGTGCCAGCAGCCAGTGGGGCAATTCACCCCTCCACTTT. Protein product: CASSQWGNSPLHF. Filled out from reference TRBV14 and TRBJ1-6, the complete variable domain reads EAGVTQFPSHSVIEKGQTVTLRCDPISGHDNLYWYRRVMGKEIKFLLHFVKESKQDESGMPNNRFLAERTGGTYSTLKVQPAELEDSGVYFCASSQWGNSPLHFGNGTRLTVT.

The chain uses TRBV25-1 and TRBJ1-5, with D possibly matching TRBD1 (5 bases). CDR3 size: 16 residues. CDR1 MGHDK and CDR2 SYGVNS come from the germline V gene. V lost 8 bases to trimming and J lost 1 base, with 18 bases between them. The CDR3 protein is CASSPGEKGSNQPQHF. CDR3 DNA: TGTGCCAGCTCCCCGGGCGAAAAGGGGAGCAATCAGCCCCAGCATTTT. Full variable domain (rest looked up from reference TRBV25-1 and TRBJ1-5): EADIYQTPRYLVIGTGKKITLECSQTMGHDKMYWYQQDPGMELHLIHYSYGVNSTEKGDLSSESTVSRIRTEHFPLTLESARPSHTSQYLCASSPGEKGSNQPQHFGDGTRLSIL.

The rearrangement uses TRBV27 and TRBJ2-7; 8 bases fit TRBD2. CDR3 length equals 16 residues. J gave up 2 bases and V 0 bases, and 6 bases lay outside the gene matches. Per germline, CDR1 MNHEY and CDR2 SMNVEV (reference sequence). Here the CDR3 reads CASSLSLAGTTYEQYF. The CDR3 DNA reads TGTGCCAGCAGTTTATCGTTAGCGGGGACTACCTACGAGCAGTACTTC.